These T cell receptor beta chains were read from a single sample in a study of early T cells in non-severe SARS-CoV-2 infection. TCRdb fed the 5' RACE reads into MiXCR, producing one record per CDR3 protein. The sample includes 30,000 to 40,000 distinct CDR3 sequences, about 5% of them seen just once. Sequencing input: whole blood. The source of these receptors is an adult who was a healthcare worker with PCR-confirmed SARS-CoV-2 infection or an uninfected control (not recorded which). The CDR3 runs from the conserved cysteine through the conserved F or W. The D gene is left open where the match is weak. Size is stated for part of the rows, as once, few or many counts, or as a class when the clone is expanded.

TRBV11-3,many,.,TRBJ1-1,13,CASSLDLMSGAFF,TGTGCCAGCAGCTTAGATCTTATGAGTGGAGCTTTCTTT
TRBV29-1,many,.,TRBJ1-1,14,CSAPSDSVYTEAFF,TGCAGCGCCCCATCGGACAGTGTCTACACTGAAGCTTTCTTT
TRBV7-8,.,.,TRBJ2-2,12,CASSLTAGELFF,TGTGCCAGCAGCTTAACAGCCGGGGAGCTGTTTTTT
TRBV7-6,many,.,TRBJ2-5,14,CASSPPGVQETQYF,TGTGCCAGCAGCCCACCGGGGGTGCAAGAGACCCAGTACTTC
TRBV4-1,few,TRBD2,TRBJ2-1,17,CASSQGTSGASYNEQFF,TGCGCCAGCAGCCAAGGGACTAGCGGGGCGTCCTACAATGAGCAGTTCTTC
TRBV3-1,many,TRBD2,TRBJ2-1,14,CASRSTSGGTEQFF,TGTGCCAGCAGGTCGACTAGCGGGGGGACTGAGCAGTTCTTC
TRBV24-1,many,.,TRBJ2-2,15,CATSDPSTGHGELFF,TGTGCCACCAGTGACCCTTCGACAGGCCACGGGGAGCTGTTTTTT
TRBV18,few,.,TRBJ2-7,16,CASSPPDGTLTYEQYF,TGTGCCAGCTCACCACCTGACGGCACACTCACCTACGAGCAGTACTTC
TRBV9,few,.,TRBJ1-6,14,CASSRDTLNSPLHF,TGTGCCAGCAGCCGGGACACCCTTAATTCACCCCTCCACTTT
TRBV7-2,many,.,TRBJ1-3,14,CASSLRGDKRTIYF,TGTGCCAGCAGCCTCAGGGGCGATAAGAGGACCATATATTTT
TRBV13,many,.,TRBJ2-5,14,CASSLGAAIGTQYF,TGTGCCAGCAGCTTAGGCGCTGCGATCGGGACCCAGTACTTC
TRBV14,.,TRBD1,TRBJ1-3,17,CASSQVRRGRGGNTIYF,TGTGCCAGCAGCCAAGTCCGCAGGGGGCGAGGTGGAAACACCATATATTTT
TRBV10-3,many,.,TRBJ2-1,14,CAITHRGALGEQFF,TGTGCCATCACCCATCGGGGGGCGCTTGGGGAGCAGTTCTTC
TRBV12-3/TRBV12-4,many,TRBD2,TRBJ2-1,19,CASSFRVAGVPPLYNEQFF,TGTGCCAGCAGTTTTCGGGTAGCGGGGGTCCCTCCCCTCTACAATGAGCAGTTCTTC
TRBV12-3/TRBV12-4,many,TRBD2,TRBJ2-2,17,CASTRTIAGVITGELFF,TGTGCCAGCACTAGGACGATAGCGGGGGTCATTACCGGGGAGCTGTTTTTT
TRBV30,many,.,TRBJ2-1,13,CAWTPWGWGEQFF,TGTGCCTGGACCCCATGGGGTTGGGGTGAGCAGTTCTTC
TRBV2,many,.,TRBJ2-3,16,CASSYRHRLATDTQYF,TGTGCCAGCAGTTACCGGCACAGACTTGCCACAGATACGCAGTATTTT
TRBV27,few,.,TRBJ2-7,12,CAIPGHRFEQYF,TGTGCCATCCCGGGACACCGTTTTGAGCAGTACTTC
TRBV6-6,medium-sized,.,TRBJ1-1,16,CASSNPQQGRDTEAFF,TGTGCCAGCAGTAACCCCCAACAGGGTAGGGACACTGAAGCTTTCTTT
TRBV27,medium-sized,TRBD1,TRBJ2-1,16,CASIGGGTGSFNEQFF,TGTGCCAGCATCGGTGGAGGGACAGGGTCCTTCAATGAGCAGTTCTTC
TRBV4-2,many,TRBD2,TRBJ2-3,16,CASSPGLATVEDTQYF,TGTGCCAGCAGCCCCGGACTAGCTACAGTAGAAGATACGCAGTATTTT
TRBV9,.,.,TRBJ2-1,12,CASSHGDNEQFF,TGTGCCAGCAGCCATGGGGACAATGAGCAGTTCTTC
TRBV6-1,many,.,TRBJ2-5,15,CASSLSTGVQETQYF,TGTGCCAGCAGCCTATCGACAGGCGTTCAAGAGACCCAGTACTTC
TRBV7-9,few,TRBD2,TRBJ2-1,16,CASSLASGGPYNEQFF,TGTGCCAGCAGCTTAGCTAGCGGGGGCCCCTACAATGAGCAGTTCTTC
TRBV27,many,.,TRBJ1-1,13,CASSYGTFTEAFF,TGTGCCAGCAGTTACGGGACATTCACTGAAGCTTTCTTT
TRBV20-1,medium-sized,TRBD2,TRBJ2-4,15,CSARTRASGASRSYF,TGCAGTGCTAGAACCAGGGCTAGCGGGGCCAGTCGGTCGTACTTC
TRBV18,many,TRBD2,TRBJ2-1,15,CASSPGGGAYNEQFF,TGTGCCAGCTCACCAGGCGGGGGGGCCTACAATGAGCAGTTCTTC
TRBV15,many,TRBD1,TRBJ1-5,15,CATSREQGYYQPQHF,TGTGCCACCAGCAGAGAACAGGGGTACTATCAGCCCCAGCATTTT
TRBV30,many,.,TRBJ2-5,12,CACERAGGTQYF,TGTGCCTGCGAGAGGGCGGGTGGGACCCAGTACTTC
TRBV7-9,many,TRBD1,TRBJ2-7,14,CASSLTGDSYEQYF,TGTGCCAGCAGCTTAACAGGGGACTCCTACGAGCAGTACTTC
TRBV4-1,many,.,TRBJ2-2,16,CASSPVGGLNTGELFF,TGCGCCAGCAGCCCTGTCGGGGGCCTGAACACCGGGGAGCTGTTTTTT
TRBV5-1,many,.,TRBJ2-7,11,CASSRGYEQYF,TGCGCCAGCAGCCGGGGATACGAGCAGTACTTC
TRBV5-1,.,.,TRBJ1-1,14,CASSLPGDNTEAFF,TGCGCCAGCAGCTTGCCGGGGGACAACACTGAAGCTTTCTTT
TRBV6-1,many,.,TRBJ2-7,15,CASSGGGRIFGEQYF,TGTGCCAGCAGTGGAGGAGGCAGGATCTTTGGGGAGCAGTACTTC
TRBV3-1,few,TRBD2,TRBJ2-7,16,CASSQALGVAGGEQYF,TGTGCCAGCAGCCAGGCCCTCGGGGTAGCGGGGGGCGAGCAGTACTTC
TRBV29-1,many,.,TRBJ2-7,13,CSVVVPGAYEQYF,TGCAGCGTTGTTGTGCCGGGAGCCTACGAGCAGTACTTC
TRBV7-6,many,.,TRBJ1-1,12,CASSASFTEAFF,TGTGCCAGCAGCGCCTCTTTTACTGAAGCTTTCTTT
TRBV10-1,many,.,TRBJ1-1,14,CASSAGGLRTEAFF,TGCGCCAGCAGTGCGGGCGGTCTGAGGACTGAAGCTTTCTTT
TRBV5-4,many,.,TRBJ2-3,16,CASSLAGLGPTDTQYF,TGTGCCAGCAGCTTGGCCGGACTGGGACCCACAGATACGCAGTATTTT
TRBV10-3,many,.,TRBJ2-1,13,CAISPSPLNEQFF,TGTGCCATCAGTCCCTCTCCACTCAATGAGCAGTTCTTC